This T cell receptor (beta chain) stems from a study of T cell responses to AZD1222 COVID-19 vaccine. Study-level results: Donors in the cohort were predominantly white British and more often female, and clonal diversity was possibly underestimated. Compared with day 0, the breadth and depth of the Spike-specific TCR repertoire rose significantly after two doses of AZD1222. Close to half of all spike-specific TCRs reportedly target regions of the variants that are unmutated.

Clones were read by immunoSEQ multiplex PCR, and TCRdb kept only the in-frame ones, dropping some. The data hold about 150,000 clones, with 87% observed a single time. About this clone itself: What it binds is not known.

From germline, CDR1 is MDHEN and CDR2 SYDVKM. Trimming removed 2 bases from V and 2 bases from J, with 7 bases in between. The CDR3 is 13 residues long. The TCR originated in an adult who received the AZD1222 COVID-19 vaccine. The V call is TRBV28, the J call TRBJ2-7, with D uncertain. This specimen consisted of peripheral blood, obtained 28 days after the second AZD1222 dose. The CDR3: CASSLTAPYEQYF. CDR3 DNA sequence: TGTGCCAGCAGTTTAACAGCGCCCTACGAGCAGTACTTC.